Shown below are 11 T cell receptor beta chains from a single sample sequenced in a study of cytomegalovirus exposure and HLA in healthy donors. PCR primers comprised 60 Vbeta and 13 Jbeta primers. Using immunoSEQ multiplex PCR, the repertoire was profiled, and TCRdb retains in-frame clones only, with some absent. This sample has around 70,000 clones, with 65% to 85% found just once. The sequencing sample was made of PBMCs. Receptors originate from a man aged 60 to 75 in good health and CMV-seropositive.

This clone has only one observation. The chain has TRBV5-1 and TRBJ2-3; tentative D call: TRBD1 (6 bases). The V gene's germline CDR1 is SGHRS and CDR2 YFSETQ. V gave up 4 bases and J gave up 4 bases, with 10 bases separating them. The CDR3 loop spans 13 amino acids. The DNA for the CDR3 is TGCGCCAGCAGCGCAGACAGGTCAGATACGCAGTATTTT. Translation gives CASSADRSDTQYF.

This clone was recorded only once. The chain employs TRBV28 and TRBJ2-5, with D perhaps matching TRBD2 (7 bases). Trimming removed 2 bases at V and 9 bases at J, with 13 bases between. Germline loops: CDR1 MDHEN, CDR2 SYDVKM. The CDR3 covers 13 residues. The CDR3 region is CASSLTGGQPQYF. The CDR3 DNA follows: TGTGCCAGCAGTTTAACGGGGGGCCAGCCCCAGTACTTC.

The chain joins TRBV9 to TRBJ2-7, with 14 bases that match TRBD2. The junction had 2 bases not matched to a gene; V was cut back by 3 bases and J by 6 bases. Germline V gene data show CDR1 as SGDLS and CDR2 as YYNGEE. CDR3 size: 14 residues. This CDR3 is CASSEGLAGVEQYF. The CDR3 DNA reads as TGTGCCAGCAGCGAGGGACTAGCGGGAGTCGAGCAGTACTTC. Complete variable domain (other parts from reference TRBV9 and TRBJ2-7): DSGVTQTPKHLITATGQRVTLRCSPRSGDLSVYWYQQSLDQGLQFLIQYYNGEERAKGNILERFSAQQFPDLHSELNLSSLELGDSALYFCASSEGLAGVEQYFGPGTRLTVT.

The chain couples TRBV6-1 to TRBJ2-7, with TRBD2 identical over 7 bases. CDR1 and CDR2 (germline): MNHNS, SASEGT. The CDR3 covers 13 residues. V lost 9 bases and J lost 0; bases outside the gene matches: 5. The CDR3 DNA is TGTGCCAGGGTTGGGGGGGGCTCCTACGAGCAGTACTTC. Amino acids: CARVGGGSYEQYF.

This chain links TRBV4-1 with TRBJ2-5; tentatively, D is TRBD2 (6 bases). V was clipped by 7 bases and J by 4 bases, with 25 bases between them. Germline V gene data show CDR1 as MGHRA and CDR2 as YSYEKL. The CDR3 spans 17 residues. This CDR3 is CASMGGVGRGRGETQYF. In DNA form, the CDR3 reads TGCGCCAGCATGGGGGGTGTGGGTAGGGGAAGGGGAGAGACCCAGTACTTC.

This clone was counted once. The rearrangement uses TRBV4-3 and TRBJ2-7; TRBD2 agrees at 11 bases. This CDR3 is 15 amino acids long. CDR1 is LGHNA, CDR2 YSLEER, per germline. J was trimmed by 2 bases and V by 3 bases; bases with no gene match: 3. CDR3 DNA: TGCGCCAGCAGCCAGCTAGCGGGGGGTCCCTACGAGCAGTACTTC. Residues: CASSQLAGGPYEQYF.

This chain uses TRBV2 with TRBJ2-5; D uncertain. The CDR3 is 13 residues long. The germline V gene encodes CDR1 SNHLY and CDR2 FYNNEI. Trimming removed 4 bases at V and 3 bases at J, with 9 bases between. CDR3 coding DNA: TGTGCCAGCAGTGGACTGGATAAAGAGACCCAGTACTTC. Residues: CASSGLDKETQYF.

The V call is TRBV7-9, the J call TRBJ1-6, with TRBD1 identical over 9 bases. The CDR3 length is 15 residues. Germline V gene data show CDR1 as SEHNR and CDR2 as FQNEAQ (reference sequence). With V trimmed by 4 bases and J by 7 bases, 5 bases remained unmatched. DNA of the CDR3: TGTGCCAGCAGCTCCCCGACAGGGGGGAATTCACCCCTCCACTTT. Its translation: CASSSPTGGNSPLHF.

This clone was seen only a few times. The rearrangement uses TRBV27 and TRBJ1-1, with 11 positions matching TRBD1. V gave up 5 bases and J gave up 11 bases; unmatched junction bases: 7. The CDR3 runs 13 residues. The germline CDR1 and CDR2 sequences are MNHEY and SMNVEV (reference sequence). The CDR3 nucleotides read TGTGCCAGCAGTCTAGGGACAGGGGGAAGCGCTTTCTTT. Its translation is CASSLGTGGSAFF.

The rearrangement joins TRBV30 to TRBJ1-3; possible D gene TRBD1, 6 bases. The CDR3 contains 13 residues. V dropped 4 bases and J dropped 4 bases, with 11 bases sitting between them. The germline V gene encodes CDR1 GTSNPN and CDR2 SVGIG (reference sequence). CDR3 in amino acids: CAWNAGQGNTIYF. In nucleotides, the CDR3 is TGTGCCTGGAACGCCGGACAGGGAAACACCATATATTTT. The variable domain in full, completed from reference TRBV30 and TRBJ1-3, reads SQTIHQWPATLVQPVGSPLSLECTVEGTSNPNLYWYRQAAGRGLQLLFYSVGIGQISSEVPQNLSASRPQDRQFILSSKKLLLSDSGFYLCAWNAGQGNTIYFGEGSWLTVV.

This chain links TRBV7-9 with TRBJ1-4; D might be TRBD1 (5 bases). CDR1 and CDR2 (germline): SEHNR, FQNEAQ (reference sequence). Deletions cut 2 bases from V and 8 bases from J, with 6 bases between. The CDR3 loop spans 12 amino acids. The CDR3, as DNA: TGTGCCAGCAGCTTAAGACAGGAAAAACTGTTTTTT. Translated: CASSLRQEKLFF.